These 12 T cell receptor beta chains were all obtained from the same sample, sequenced in a study of blood T cell repertoires in COVID-19. Using immunoSEQ multiplex PCR, the repertoire was profiled, and TCRdb retains in-frame clones only, with some absent. The table has about 280,000 clones, around 90% seen once. Input material: peripheral blood. The receptors were gathered from a man younger than 35 with active or convalescent COVID-19.

V usage is TRBV3-1 (or the pseudogene TRBV3-2) and J usage is TRBJ2-7; TRBD2 aligns across 12 bases. V lost 4 bases and J lost 0; bases outside the gene matches: 7. CDR3 length: 17 residues. Germline lookup yields CDR1 LGHDT and CDR2 YNNKEL (reference sequence). Written as DNA, the CDR3 is TGTGCCAGCAGCCTTGGACTAGCGGGGTCGAGCTCCTACGAGCAGTACTTC. This sequence encodes CASSLGLAGSSSYEQYF.

V is TRBV7-2 and J is TRBJ2-2, with unresolved D. The V gene's germline CDR1 is SGHTA and CDR2 FQGNSA. V was shortened by 0 bases and J by 4 bases, with 6 bases between the two germline ends. This CDR3 is built from 14 residues. CDR3 nucleotides: TGTGCCAGCAGCTTAGCTGACATCACCGGGGAGCTGTTTTTT. The encoded protein is CASSLADITGELFF.

The chain combines TRBV7-9 with TRBJ1-1, with D possibly TRBD1 on 6 matching bases. The ends were cut back, 5 bases at V and 4 bases at J, with 14 bases in the middle. The V gene's germline CDR1 is SEHNR and CDR2 FQNEAQ (reference sequence). The CDR3 loop spans 14 amino acids. The DNA for the CDR3 is TGTGCCAGCAGCCCGAAGGGGGACGGCACTGAAGCTTTCTTT. Its protein product is CASSPKGDGTEAFF.

This chain links TRBV12-3 or TRBV12-4 with TRBJ1-2; D perhaps matches TRBD1 (6 bases). This CDR3 is 13 amino acids long. V lost 2 bases to trimming and J lost 4 bases, with 8 bases between them. CDR3 amino acids: CASSLNRAYGYTF. CDR3 in DNA: TGTGCCAGCAGTTTAAACAGGGCCTATGGCTACACCTTC.

The chain links TRBV7-2 to TRBJ2-7; TRBD1 matches 7 bases. Germline CDR1 reads SGHTA; CDR2 reads FQGNSA. The CDR3 is made up of 16 amino acids. J lost 2 bases, V lost 0 bases, and 7 bases had no gene match. The CDR3 sequence: CASSLALTGYPYEQYF. CDR3 nucleotides: TGTGCCAGCAGCTTAGCGTTGACAGGGTATCCCTACGAGCAGTACTTC.

The chain couples TRBV20-1 to TRBJ1-2, with D unclear. In germline, CDR1 is DFQATT, CDR2 SNEGSKA (reference sequence). The CDR3 length is 11 residues. V lost 6 bases and J 3 bases, leaving 8 bases between the germline ends. The CDR3 reads CSAPGYYGYTF. CDR3 sequence (DNA): TGCAGTGCCCCCGGGTACTATGGCTACACCTTC.

The chain is built from TRBV10-1 and TRBJ2-7; TRBD1 aligns across 9 bases. This CDR3 is 13 amino acids long. V lost 6 bases and J lost 5; bases outside the gene matches: 5. Germline V lookup: CDR1 WNHNN, CDR2 SYGVQD (reference sequence). In DNA, the CDR3 is TGCGCCAGCAGCGACAGGGGGGAAAACGAGCAGTACTTC. Amino acid sequence: CASSDRGENEQYF.

The V call is TRBV19, the J call TRBJ1-5; the D gene is possibly TRBD1 (6 bases). This CDR3 comprises 21 residues. V was shortened by 6 bases and J by 1 base, with 31 bases between the two germline ends. Per germline, CDR1 LNHDA and CDR2 SQIVND (reference sequence). The CDR3 spells CASSPASRGTLFSRSNQPQHF. CDR3 nucleotide sequence: TGTGCCAGTAGCCCAGCTAGTAGGGGGACACTTTTTTCTCGAAGCAATCAGCCCCAGCATTTT.

The V call is TRBV12-3 or TRBV12-4, the J call TRBJ2-6; D not resolved. The V and J ends lost 9 bases and 0 bases respectively, with 6 bases between them. This CDR3 spans 13 amino acids. The CDR3 sequence is CASLLSGANVLTF. The CDR3 DNA reads TGTGCCAGTCTACTCTCTGGGGCCAACGTCCTGACTTTC.

J is TRBJ1-1 and V is TRBV5-1, with D perhaps TRBD1 (6 bases). Germline CDR1 is SGHRS and CDR2 is YFSETQ. This CDR3 contains 14 residues. With 0 bases removed from V and 4 bases from J, the gap between germline ends came to 10 bases. This chain's CDR3 is CASSLVGGATEAFF. As DNA, the CDR3 is TGCGCCAGCAGCTTGGTAGGGGGGGCCACTGAAGCTTTCTTT.

This sequence joins TRBV5-5 and TRBJ2-2, with TRBD1 identical over 9 bases. The CDR3 consists of 18 residues. In germline, CDR1 is SGHKS, CDR2 YYEKEE (reference sequence). V dropped 2 bases and J dropped 1; count of bases not matched to a gene: 9. The CDR3 nucleotides read TGTGCCAGCAGCTTCCGGGACAGGGTGTGGGTGAACACCGGGGAGCTGTTTTTT. Translating gives CASSFRDRVWVNTGELFF. Supplemented by reference TRBV5-5 and TRBJ2-2, the full variable domain reads DAGVTQSPTHLIKTRGQQVTLRCSPISGHKSVSWYQQVLGQGPQFIFQYYEKEERGRGNFPDRFSARQFPNYSSELNVNALLLGDSALYLCASSFRDRVWVNTGELFFGEGSRLTVL.

In regard to this clone: Other DNA sequences in this sample translate to the same CDR3. The chain joins TRBV9 to TRBJ2-7; 7 positions match TRBD2. This CDR3 has 12 amino acids. After removal of 3 bases from V and 6 bases from J, the junction contained 3 bases not matched to a gene. Per germline, CDR1 SGDLS and CDR2 YYNGEE. The CDR3 region has the DNA TGTGCCAGCAGCGCTAGCGGAGGCGAGCAGTACTTC. It codes for CASSASGGEQYF.